The clone carrying this T cell receptor beta chain was counted many times. These data belong to a study of T-cell reconstitution after alpha-beta-depleted transplantation in children. A library of TCRbeta sequences, prepared with unique molecular identifiers, was generated. One entry per CDR3 protein, called by TCRdb with MiXCR from the PCR reads. In the table there are 200,000 to 250,000 distinct CDR3 sequences, roughly 11% of which are singletons. The trim removed 3 bases at V and 8 bases at J, leaving 6 bases unmatched. The germline CDR1 and CDR2 sequences are SGHRS and YFSETQ. The CDR3 sequence is 14 residues long.

This receptor was identified in a child younger than two with acute myeloid leukemia, due to receive a stem cell transplant. V gene TRBV5-1 combines with J gene TRBJ2-1; 9 bases are shared with TRBD1. The sequenced sample was PBMCs, obtained before TCRalphabeta/CD19-depleted stem cell transplant. The DNA for the CDR3 is TGCGCCAGCAGCTATACAGGGGGCGGAGATGAGCAGTTCTTC. This translates into CASSYTGGGDEQFF.